The T cell receptor (beta chain) described here comes from a study of T cells after posttransplantation cyclophosphamide. Study-level results: TRB clonality was highly associated with recipient CMV seropositivity and reactivation. Later blood repertoires were often dominated by clones from the donor CD8+ memory compartment. Tissue-infiltrating T cells from skin or gut overlapped little with blood T cells.

J gave up 6 bases and V 9 bases, and 12 bases lay outside the gene matches. This CDR3 has 14 amino acids. The germline CDR1 and CDR2 sequences are SGHTS and YDEGEE. Sequencing used immunoSEQ multiplex PCR; TCRdb keeps in-frame clones, though not all of them. Listed for the sample are under 50,000 clones, none seen a single time. This clone was seen repeatedly, ten times or more. Its specificity is unknown. The origin of this receptor is a man aged 35 to 55 in good health, CMV-negative, and a related stem cell transplant donor. Sequencing was performed on PBMCs. This chain joins TRBV5-8 and TRBJ2-1; 7 bases are a match to TRBD1. CDR3 coding DNA: TGTGCCAACCCTTCCGGGACAGTACCCAATGAGCAGTTCTTC. Amino acids: CANPSGTVPNEQFF.